These 16 T cell receptor beta chains were all obtained from the same sample, sequenced in a study of T-cell reconstitution after alpha-beta-depleted transplantation in children. Using unique molecular identifiers, the investigators prepared the TCRbeta library. One entry per CDR3 protein, called by TCRdb with MiXCR from the PCR reads. The sample lists 380,000 or so distinct CDR3 sequences, less than 15% occurring once. Sequences were derived from PBMCs, sampled from the stem cell graft. Receptors originate from a human donor who donated a stem cell graft to a child with Fanconi anemia.

Within the sample, this clonotype is large. The genes are TRBV28 and TRBJ2-1; possibly TRBD2 for D (5 bases). The CDR3 runs to 13 residues. V gave up 2 bases and J gave up 10 bases, with 12 bases separating them. The germline V gene has CDR1 MDHEN and CDR2 SYDVKM. In nucleotides, the CDR3 is TGTGCCAGCAGTTTACATCCCGGGATAGAGCAGTTCTTC. Translation: CASSLHPGIEQFF. Full variable domain (missing parts from reference TRBV28 and TRBJ2-1): DVKVTQSSRYLVKRTGEKVFLECVQDMDHENMFWYRQDPGLGLRLIYFSYDVKMKEKGDIPEGYSVSREKKERFSLILESASTNQTSMYLCASSLHPGIEQFFGPGTRLTVL.

This clonotype was seen many times. V gene TRBV20-1 combines with J gene TRBJ2-7, with 9 bases fitting TRBD1. The V gene's germline CDR1 is DFQATT and CDR2 SNEGSKA (reference sequence). Trimming at V came to 1 base and at J to 0 bases, leaving 10 bases not matched to a gene. The CDR3 spans 17 residues. The CDR3 here is CSARVRFGQGNSYEQYF. CDR3 nucleotides: TGCAGTGCTAGAGTTCGGTTCGGACAGGGGAACTCCTACGAGCAGTACTTC.

J is TRBJ1-4 and V is TRBV4-3; D remains unclear. CDR3 length equals 16 residues. V lost 0 bases, J lost 3 bases, and 11 bases lay in between. The germline CDR1 and CDR2 sequences are LGHNA and YSLEER. The CDR3 DNA sequence: TGCGCCAGCAGCCAAGACACCCAGGTCCCTAATGAAAAACTGTTTTTT. It encodes CASSQDTQVPNEKLFF.

This clonotype was seen a few times. This rearrangement joins TRBV29-1 to TRBJ2-5, with a weak D call TRBD2 (7 bases). Germline V gene data show CDR1 as SQVTM and CDR2 as ANQGSEA. The CDR3 totals 13 residues. V lost 3 bases and J 4 bases, leaving 12 bases between the germline ends. The CDR3 nucleotides are TGCAGCGTTGAGGGGGGAGGGGGAGAGACCCAGTACTTC. Translating it yields CSVEGGGGETQYF.

This clonotype has more than one count but fewer than ten. V gene TRBV12-3 or TRBV12-4 combines with J gene TRBJ1-4; tentative D call: TRBD1 (6 bases). The CDR3 covers 13 residues. The V end lost 4 bases, the J end lost 6 bases, and 9 bases lay between the germline ends. CDR3: CASSSGHYEKLFF. The CDR3 DNA reads TGTGCCAGCAGTTCGGGACATTATGAAAAACTGTTTTTT.

This sequence joins TRBV29-1 and TRBJ1-4; D is ambiguous. The CDR3 totals 12 residues. CDR1 is SQVTM and CDR2 is ANQGSEA in the germline V gene. Trimming removed 4 bases at V and 4 bases at J, with 7 bases between. CDR3 sequence: CSVVVLNEKLFF. CDR3 bases: TGCAGCGTTGTGGTCCTTAATGAAAAACTGTTTTTT.

The chain has TRBV10-3 and TRBJ2-5; TRBD2 might be the D (6 bases). V was clipped by 6 bases and J by 3 bases, with 11 bases between them. CDR3 length: 13 residues. Germline CDR1 and CDR2: ENHRY and SYGVKD. CDR3 sequence: CAIRTSEEETQYF. CDR3 coding DNA: TGTGCCATCAGGACTAGTGAGGAAGAGACCCAGTACTTC.

This clonotype showed up just a few times. The chain joins TRBV7-9 to TRBJ2-1; maybe TRBD2 (5 bases). Germline V gives CDR1 SEHNR, CDR2 FQNEAQ (reference sequence). The V and J ends lost 3 bases and 1 base respectively, with 10 bases between them. CDR3 length: 15 residues. CDR3 sequence: CASSFSRGSYNEQFF. CDR3 coding DNA: TGTGCCAGCAGCTTTTCCCGGGGTTCCTACAATGAGCAGTTCTTC.

This clonotype was seen a handful of times. V is TRBV28 and J is TRBJ2-5; perhaps TRBD1 as D (5 bases). Trimming pared 3 bases from V and 5 bases from J, leaving 16 bases between. The CDR3 covers 15 residues. CDR1 is MDHEN, CDR2 SYDVKM, per germline. The CDR3 region has the DNA TGTGCCAGCAGTTTCTTGCCGGCGAGACAGGAGACCCAGTACTTC. The encoded protein is CASSFLPARQETQYF.

J is TRBJ2-2 and V is TRBV5-1; 9 nucleotides line up with TRBD1. This CDR3 has 15 residues. Trimming took 2 bases from V and 3 from J; bases not matched to a gene: 2. Germline CDR1 is SGHRS and CDR2 is YFSETQ. The CDR3 region has the DNA TGCGCCAGCAGCTTACAGGGGGCGTACACCGGGGAGCTGTTTTTT. It specifies CASSLQGAYTGELFF.

The J gene is TRBJ1-2, the V gene TRBV6-5, with a weak D call TRBD1 (5 bases). V was pared by 2 bases and J by 4 bases, with 14 bases between. The CDR3 sequence is 15 residues long. Germline V CDR1 and CDR2: MNHEY, SVGAGI. The CDR3 here is CASSYLPQGSYGYTF. The CDR3 bases are TGTGCCAGCAGTTACCTACCCCAGGGATCCTATGGCTACACCTTC.

The genes are TRBV6-5 and TRBJ2-6; 7 bases align to TRBD1. CDR3 length: 17 amino acids. The V gene's germline CDR1 is MNHEY and CDR2 SVGAGI. J lost 0 bases, V lost 6 bases, and 8 bases had no gene match. In DNA form, the CDR3 reads TGTGCCAGCAGCCTCGCAGGGGGAAACTCTGGGGCCAACGTCCTGACTTTC. This translates into CASSLAGGNSGANVLTF.

For the CDR3, the DNA is TGCAGTGCTAGAGATGCGCAGACCCAGTACTTC. It yields the protein CSARDAQTQYF. The V call is TRBV20-1, the J call TRBJ2-5; D remains ambiguous. Germline loops: CDR1 DFQATT, CDR2 SNEGSKA (reference sequence). This CDR3 comprises 11 residues. The V and J ends lost 0 bases and 6 bases respectively, with 5 bases between them.

The genes are TRBV21-1 and TRBJ2-5; the table calls TRBD1, which could not be checked here. TRBV21-1 is noted as a pseudogene. CDR3 size: 17 residues. The DNA of the CDR3 is TGTGCCAGCAGCAAAGCGCTTTCGGGGCAGGCTCCCGAGACCCAGTACTTC. Its protein product is CASSKALSGQAPETQYF.

This clonotype has a handful of counts. The rearrangement links TRBV18 to TRBJ1-1; weak D call: TRBD1 (5 bases). With 3 bases removed from V and 6 bases from J, the gap between germline ends came to 17 bases. Germline V gene data show CDR1 as KGHSH and CDR2 as LQKENI. CDR3 length: 15 residues. The CDR3: CASSPSTGTQAEAFF. The DNA for the CDR3 is TGTGCCAGCTCACCGAGTACAGGCACGCAGGCTGAAGCTTTCTTT.

This clonotype was picked up many times. The genes are TRBV20-1 and TRBJ1-1; D is possibly TRBD1 (6 bases). Germline CDR1 reads DFQATT; CDR2 reads SNEGSKA (reference sequence). V was pared by 5 bases and J by 1 base, with 11 bases between. This CDR3 is built from 13 residues. The CDR3 sequence: CSALDSWNTEAFF. The CDR3 DNA is TGCAGTGCTTTGGACAGTTGGAACACTGAAGCTTTCTTT.